These 26 T cell receptor beta chains originate from one sample sequenced in a study of T cells in localized non-small cell lung cancer (TCRdb year 2020). The protocol used for the library was the immunoSEQ multiplex PCR assay. Entries here come from immuneACCESS through TCRdb and include only in-frame sequences with V and J called. Some clones fail to appear in such tables; in the studies checked, an unresolved V gene covers under half of the shortfall, and the cause of the remainder is unknown. This sample is represented by 70,000 to 95,000 clones; about nine tenths of them were singletons. Roughly 4.3% of the sample goes to the ten largest clones. The material sequenced was PBMCs, taken before any cancer treatment. All receptors derive from a woman between 35 and 75 years old with stage II squamous cell lung carcinoma.

This chain joins TRBV6-5 and TRBJ1-5, with D unresolved. The CDR3 contains 13 residues. V shed 3 bases and J shed 0 bases, with 3 bases lying between them. Germline-derived CDR1 and CDR2 are MNHEY and SVGAGI. CDR3 amino acids: CASSYSSNQPQHF. For the CDR3, the DNA is TGTGCCAGCAGTTATTCTAGCAATCAGCCCCAGCATTTT.

The rearrangement joins TRBV27 to TRBJ1-1; D might be TRBD1 (5 bases). This CDR3 has 13 residues. In germline, CDR1 is MNHEY, CDR2 SMNVEV (reference sequence). Trimming removed 2 bases at V and 7 bases at J, with 11 bases between. The chain's CDR3 is CASSLGEGLEAFF. The CDR3 coding sequence is TGTGCCAGCAGTTTAGGGGAGGGGCTTGAAGCTTTCTTT.

This chain uses TRBV29-1 with TRBJ2-7, with TRBD1 identical over 8 bases. Losses at the gene ends were 4 bases for V and 3 bases for J; bases not matched to a gene: 8. CDR1 SQVTM and CDR2 ANQGSEA come from the germline V gene. This CDR3 spans 14 amino acids. CDR3 nucleotide sequence: TGCAGCGTTGCCCCGACAGGGGTTGGCTACGAGCAGTACTTC. Amino acids: CSVAPTGVGYEQYF.

The chain is built from TRBV4-1 and TRBJ1-2, with D possibly matching TRBD1 (6 bases). Per germline, CDR1 MGHRA and CDR2 YSYEKL. The germline V and J ends were trimmed by 4 bases and 1 base, with 13 bases remaining between them. This CDR3 region has 15 residues. CDR3 sequence (DNA): TGCGCCAGCAGCCCCCGAGGGGGGATTAACTATGGCTACACCTTC. Translation gives CASSPRGGINYGYTF.

The rearrangement uses TRBV15 and TRBJ2-2; weak D call: TRBD2 (5 bases). Trimming stripped 5 bases from V and 9 bases from J, with 19 bases between. The germline gives CDR1 LNHNV, CDR2 YYDKDF (reference sequence). The CDR3 extends over 15 amino acids. CDR3 in amino acids: CATSDPGSRVWELFF. The CDR3 DNA sequence: TGTGCCACCAGCGACCCGGGGTCTCGGGTTTGGGAGCTGTTTTTT.

V gene TRBV2 combines with J gene TRBJ1-6; D gene ambiguous. The CDR3 is made up of 13 amino acids. CDR1 is SNHLY, CDR2 FYNNEI, per germline. V lost 6 bases and J 7 bases, leaving 10 bases between the germline ends. CDR3 protein: CASRRAGNSPLHF. CDR3 nucleotides: TGTGCCAGCAGGAGGGCAGGCAATTCACCCCTCCACTTT.

In this sample, this clone turned up a few times. V usage is TRBV27 and J usage is TRBJ1-5; tentatively, D is TRBD1 (5 bases). The CDR3 runs 14 residues. CDR1 is MNHEY, CDR2 SMNVEV, per germline (reference sequence). V was shortened by 4 bases and J by 6 bases, with 13 bases between the two germline ends. CDR3 nucleotide sequence: TGTGCCAGCAGTTCATCAGGGAGGGCTCAGCCCCAGCATTTT. Its protein is CASSSSGRAQPQHF.

This chain joins TRBV14 and TRBJ2-2; D unresolved. Trimming stripped 4 bases from V and 5 bases from J, with 8 bases between. Germline loops: CDR1 SGHDN, CDR2 FVKESK. CDR3 length: 13 residues. Here the CDR3 DNA reads TGTGCCAGCAGCCCCTTACTAACCGGGGAGCTGTTTTTT. Translation: CASSPLLTGELFF.

The rearrangement uses TRBV6-5 and TRBJ1-4; possibly TRBD1 for D (5 bases). Trimming took off 5 bases at V and 4 bases at J, with 14 bases between the two ends. CDR1 and CDR2 (germline): MNHEY, SVGAGI. The CDR3 is made up of 15 amino acids. The chain's CDR3 is CASSKRRGLNEKLFF. The CDR3 DNA reads as TGTGCCAGCAGTAAGCGACGGGGACTTAATGAAAAACTGTTTTTT.

The V call is TRBV2, the J call TRBJ2-1; D gene unclear. Germline CDR1 is SNHLY and CDR2 is FYNNEI. The CDR3 spans 14 residues. Trimming removed 1 base from V and 4 bases from J, with 8 bases in between. In nucleotides, the CDR3 is TGTGCCAGCAGTGAAGACCAACTATACAATGAGCAGTTCTTC. Residues: CASSEDQLYNEQFF.

Only a few counts were recorded for this clone. The gene calls are TRBV2 and TRBJ1-1; TRBD1 agrees at 8 bases. Germline V gene sequence: CDR1 SNHLY, CDR2 FYNNEI. This CDR3 spans 17 amino acids. V dropped 4 bases and J dropped 1; count of bases not matched to a gene: 11. CDR3 in amino acids: CASSGGARGTGNTEAFF. CDR3 DNA sequence: TGTGCCAGCAGTGGGGGGGCCCGGGGGACAGGGAACACTGAAGCTTTCTTT. Drawing the rest from reference TRBV2 and TRBJ1-1, the complete variable domain is EPEVTQTPSHQVTQMGQEVILRCVPISNHLYFYWYRQILGQKVEFLVSFYNNEISEKSEIFDDQFSVERPDGSNFTLKIRSTKLEDSAMYFCASSGGARGTGNTEAFFGQGTRLTVV.

The V gene is TRBV19, the J gene TRBJ2-3, with TRBD2 as a possible D gene (5 bases). The V end lost 8 bases, the J end lost 2 bases, and 14 bases lay between the germline ends. CDR1 is LNHDA and CDR2 is SQIVND in the germline V gene (reference sequence). This CDR3 region has 14 residues. CDR3 loop: CASAGLLYTDTQYF. In DNA, the CDR3 is TGTGCCAGTGCGGGTTTGCTCTACACAGATACGCAGTATTTT.

The rearrangement joins TRBV6-1 to TRBJ2-7; D is undetermined. Germline CDR1 reads MNHNS; CDR2 reads SASEGT. Between the trimmed V and J ends, which lost 5 bases and 4 bases, there was a span of 9 bases. The CDR3 consists of 12 residues. CDR3 sequence: CASSTEPYEQYF. CDR3 coding DNA: TGTGCCAGCAGTACTGAGCCTTACGAGCAGTACTTC.

The rearrangement joins TRBV5-4 to TRBJ2-2, with D possibly TRBD2 on 5 matching bases. CDR3 size: 16 residues. Germline CDR1 reads SGHNT; CDR2 reads YYREEE (reference sequence). V lost 0 bases and J 2 bases, leaving 11 bases between the germline ends. The CDR3 spells CASSLVPGRNTGELFF. In DNA form, the CDR3 reads TGTGCCAGCAGCTTGGTTCCGGGGAGAAACACCGGGGAGCTGTTTTTT. Full variable domain (outside the CDR3, taken from reference TRBV5-4 and TRBJ2-2): ETGVTQSPTHLIKTRGQQVTLRCSSQSGHNTVSWYQQALGQGPQFIFQYYREEENGRGNFPPRFSGLQFPNYSSELNVNALELDDSALYLCASSLVPGRNTGELFFGEGSRLTVL.

The rearrangement links TRBV5-6 to TRBJ2-7, with a possible D match to TRBD1 (6 bases). V was pared by 4 bases and J by 7 bases, with 15 bases between. This CDR3 has 13 amino acids. Germline loops: CDR1 SGHDT, CDR2 YYEEEE. This CDR3 reads CASSTPDSPEQYF. In DNA, the CDR3 is TGTGCCAGCAGCACCCCGGACAGTCCAGAGCAGTACTTC.

This clone has just one count. CDR3 sequence reads: CASSLRPTGRGAFF. The CDR3 nucleotides are TGTGCCAGCAGCTTGAGGCCAACAGGGAGGGGAGCTTTCTTT. V usage is TRBV7-2 and J usage is TRBJ1-1; possible D gene TRBD1, 6 bases. Trimming cost V 3 bases and J 10 bases, with 18 bases left between them. The CDR3 is 14 amino acids. Germline loops: CDR1 SGHTA, CDR2 FQGNSA.

The count of this clone is one. The genes are TRBV5-1 and TRBJ2-2, with TRBD2 as a possible D gene (6 bases). Germline CDR1 reads SGHRS; CDR2 reads YFSETQ. The CDR3 has 15 amino acids. Trimming left V 4 bases short and J 3 bases short, with 13 bases between. The CDR3 sequence: CASSPIGGDTGELFF. In DNA, the CDR3 is TGCGCCAGCAGCCCGATCGGGGGTGACACCGGGGAGCTGTTTTTT.

The rearrangement links TRBV5-1 to TRBJ2-2; D remains ambiguous. The germline CDR1 and CDR2 sequences are SGHRS and YFSETQ. Trimming pared 3 bases from V and 0 bases from J, leaving 6 bases between. The CDR3 consists of 14 residues. The chain's CDR3 is CASSSTTNTGELFF. The CDR3 DNA reads TGCGCCAGCAGCTCCACCACGAACACCGGGGAGCTGTTTTTT.

The chain carries TRBV20-1 and TRBJ2-7; no definite D call. This CDR3 has 10 amino acids. CDR1 is DFQATT, CDR2 SNEGSKA, per germline (reference sequence). V dropped 5 bases and J dropped 1 base, with 3 bases sitting between them. CDR3 in DNA: TGCAGTGCTCGATCCTACGAGCAGTACTTC. Translation: CSARSYEQYF.

The chain joins TRBV4-1 to TRBJ1-4, with 7 nucleotides matching TRBD1. Trimming at V came to 1 base and at J to 5 bases, leaving 7 bases not matched to a gene. The CDR3 loop spans 16 amino acids. In germline, CDR1 is MGHRA, CDR2 YSYEKL. DNA of the CDR3: TGCGCCAGCAGCCAAGGGGGGACAGCGGTAAATGAAAAACTGTTTTTT. It translates to CASSQGGTAVNEKLFF.

The rearrangement uses TRBV2 and TRBJ1-2, with D possibly TRBD1 on 5 matching bases. V was pared by 3 bases and J by 0 bases, with 14 bases between. Germline CDR1 and CDR2: SNHLY and FYNNEI. CDR3 length: 16 amino acids. CDR3 region: CASSDPTGPTNYGYTF. The CDR3 coding sequence is TGTGCCAGCAGTGACCCCACGGGGCCAACTAACTATGGCTACACCTTC.

The V call is TRBV19, the J call TRBJ1-1; D unclear. This CDR3 contains 13 residues. Germline-derived CDR1 and CDR2 are LNHDA and SQIVND (reference sequence). The V and J ends lost 3 bases and 1 base respectively, with 6 bases between them. CDR3 loop: CASSIVENTEAFF. DNA for the CDR3: TGTGCCAGTAGTATTGTGGAGAACACTGAAGCTTTCTTT.

This chain uses TRBV6-6 with TRBJ1-1, with D perhaps TRBD1 (5 bases). Germline V gene data show CDR1 as MNHNY and CDR2 as SVGAGI (reference sequence). The CDR3 spans 12 residues. The V gene lost 2 bases and the J gene lost 5 bases, with 6 bases spanning the gap. The CDR3 protein is CASSYGGTEAFF. The CDR3 DNA sequence: TGTGCCAGCAGTTACGGGGGGACTGAAGCTTTCTTT.

The genes are TRBV19 and TRBJ1-6; 7 bases are shared with TRBD1. CDR1 LNHDA and CDR2 SQIVND come from the germline V gene (reference sequence). V dropped 6 bases and J dropped 7; count of bases not matched to a gene: 9. This CDR3 is built from 15 residues. As DNA, the CDR3 is TGTGCCAGTAGATTGGAGGGACAGACGAATTCACCCCTCCACTTT. This gives the protein CASRLEGQTNSPLHF.

This clone showed up just once. This sequence joins TRBV5-4 and TRBJ1-4; 8 bases align to TRBD1. The CDR3 extends over 15 amino acids. V lost 4 bases, J lost 8 bases, and 10 bases stayed unmatched. CDR1 SGHNT and CDR2 YYREEE come from the germline V gene (reference sequence). The CDR3 DNA reads as TGTGCCAGCAGCGCCAAACAGGGGGGGGAAGAAAAACTGTTTTTT. Protein: CASSAKQGGEEKLFF.

The chain couples TRBV6-6 to TRBJ2-5; 8 bases fit TRBD1. V shed 2 bases, J shed 5 bases, and the junction held 7 bases outside the gene matches. The CDR3 runs to 15 residues. In germline, CDR1 is MNHNY, CDR2 SVGAGI (reference sequence). DNA for the CDR3: TGTGCCAGCAGTTACACACAGGGGGTTGGTGAGACCCAGTACTTC. Amino acid sequence: CASSYTQGVGETQYF.